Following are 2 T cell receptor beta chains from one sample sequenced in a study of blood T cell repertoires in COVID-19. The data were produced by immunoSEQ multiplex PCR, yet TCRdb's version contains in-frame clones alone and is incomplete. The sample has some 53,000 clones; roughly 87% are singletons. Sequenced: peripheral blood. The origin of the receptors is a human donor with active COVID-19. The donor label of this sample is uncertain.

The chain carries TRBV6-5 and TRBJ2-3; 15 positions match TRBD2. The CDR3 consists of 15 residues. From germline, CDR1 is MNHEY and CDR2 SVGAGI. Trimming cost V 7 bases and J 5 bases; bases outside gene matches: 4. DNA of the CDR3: TGTGCCAGCACCCGGACTAGCGGGGGGGTAGATACGCAGTATTTT. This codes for CASTRTSGGVDTQYF.

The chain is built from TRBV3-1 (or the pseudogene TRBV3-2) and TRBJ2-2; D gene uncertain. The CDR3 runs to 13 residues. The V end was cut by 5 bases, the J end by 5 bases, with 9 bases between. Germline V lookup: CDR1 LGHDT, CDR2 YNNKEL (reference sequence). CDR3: CASSARRTGELFF. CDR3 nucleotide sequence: TGTGCCAGCAGCGCCCGGCGGACCGGGGAGCTGTTTTTT.